The clone carrying this T cell receptor beta chain showed up just once. The antigen remains unidentified. The data belong to a study of brain T cells in children with intractable seizures. Findings and caveats of the study: Patients' HCMV serostatus was unknown; virus specificity rests on CDR3 similarity alone.

The CDR3 runs 15 residues. CDR1 and CDR2 (germline): MNHEY, SVGAGI. Trimming stripped 1 base from V and 5 bases from J, with 14 bases between. Clones were read by immunoSEQ multiplex PCR, and TCRdb kept only the in-frame ones, dropping some. The table records about 120,000 clones, approximately 94% of them present only once. The sequenced cases were selected for having the highest brain T cell transcript signatures. At least one anti-epileptic drug was given before surgery. Sample: peripheral blood, taken at surgery. V is TRBV6-5 and J is TRBJ2-5; D is undetermined. This TCR derives from a boy less than two years old with hemimegalencephaly and intractable seizures. The CDR3: CASSYFNSIRETQYF. CDR3 sequence (DNA): TGTGCCAGCAGTTACTTCAACTCGATCCGGGAGACCCAGTACTTC.